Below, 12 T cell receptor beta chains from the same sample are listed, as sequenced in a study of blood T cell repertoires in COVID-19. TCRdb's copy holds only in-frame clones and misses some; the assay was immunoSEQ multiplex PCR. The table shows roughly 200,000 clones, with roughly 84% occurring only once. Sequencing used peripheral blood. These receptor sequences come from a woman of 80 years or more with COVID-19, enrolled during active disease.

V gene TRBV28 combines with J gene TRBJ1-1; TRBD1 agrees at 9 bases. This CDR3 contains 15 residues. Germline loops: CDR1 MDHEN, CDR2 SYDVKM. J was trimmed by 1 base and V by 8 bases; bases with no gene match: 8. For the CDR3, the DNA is TGTGCCAGCTACGACAGGGGGTTCAGGAACACTGAAGCTTTCTTT. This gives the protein CASYDRGFRNTEAFF.

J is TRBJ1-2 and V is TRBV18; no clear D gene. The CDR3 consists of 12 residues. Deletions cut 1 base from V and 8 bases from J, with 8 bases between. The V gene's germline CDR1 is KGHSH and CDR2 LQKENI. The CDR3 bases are TGTGCCAGCTCACCACAGGGAGAGGGCTACACCTTC. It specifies CASSPQGEGYTF.

DNA of the CDR3: TGCGCCAGCAGCCCCTCCGCGACAGGGTCGAGTTATGGCTACACCTTC. This translates into CASSPSATGSSYGYTF. V usage is TRBV4-1 and J usage is TRBJ1-2; 7 positions agree with TRBD1. Trimming removed 4 bases from V and 5 bases from J; junction bases left unmatched: 13. This CDR3 has 16 residues. Germline loops: CDR1 MGHRA, CDR2 YSYEKL.

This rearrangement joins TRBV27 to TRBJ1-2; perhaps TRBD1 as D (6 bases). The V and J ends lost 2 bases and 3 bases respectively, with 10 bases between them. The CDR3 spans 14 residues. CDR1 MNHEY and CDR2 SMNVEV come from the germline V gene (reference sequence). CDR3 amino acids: CASSLKSGDYGYTF. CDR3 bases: TGTGCCAGCAGTTTAAAATCAGGGGACTATGGCTACACCTTC.

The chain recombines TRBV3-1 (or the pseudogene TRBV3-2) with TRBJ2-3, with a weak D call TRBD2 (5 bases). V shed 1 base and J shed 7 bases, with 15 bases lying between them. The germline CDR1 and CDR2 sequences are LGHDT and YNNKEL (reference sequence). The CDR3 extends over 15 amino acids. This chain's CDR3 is CASSQVAAEGYTQYF. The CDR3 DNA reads TGTGCCAGCAGCCAAGTCGCAGCGGAAGGGTATACGCAGTATTTT.

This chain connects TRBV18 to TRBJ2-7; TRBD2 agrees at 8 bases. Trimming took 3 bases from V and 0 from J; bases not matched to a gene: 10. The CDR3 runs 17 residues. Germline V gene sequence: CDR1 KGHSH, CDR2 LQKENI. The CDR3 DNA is TGTGCCAGCTCACCGACCGGGGGGGCCCCGGCCTCCTACGAGCAGTACTTC. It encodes CASSPTGGAPASYEQYF.

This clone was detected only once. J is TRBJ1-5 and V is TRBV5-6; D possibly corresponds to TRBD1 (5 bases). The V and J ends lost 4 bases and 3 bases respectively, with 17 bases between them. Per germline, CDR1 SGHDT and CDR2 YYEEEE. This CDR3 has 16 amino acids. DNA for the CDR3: TGTGCCAGCAGCCACCGACTTGGGGCCGACAATCAGCCCCAGCATTTT. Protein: CASSHRLGADNQPQHF.

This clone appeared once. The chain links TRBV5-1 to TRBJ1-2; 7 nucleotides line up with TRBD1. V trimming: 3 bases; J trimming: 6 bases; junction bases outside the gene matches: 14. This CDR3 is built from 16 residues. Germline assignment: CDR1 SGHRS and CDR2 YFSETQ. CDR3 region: CASSSGQEGSVNGYTF. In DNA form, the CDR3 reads TGCGCCAGCAGCTCCGGACAGGAAGGGTCCGTAAATGGCTACACCTTC.

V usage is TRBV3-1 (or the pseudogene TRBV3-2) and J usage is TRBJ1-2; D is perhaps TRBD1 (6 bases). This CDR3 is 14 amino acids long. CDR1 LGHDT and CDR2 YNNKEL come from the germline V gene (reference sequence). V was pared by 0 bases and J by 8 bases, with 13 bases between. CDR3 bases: TGTGCCAGCAGCCAAGATTCGCCAGGGGACGGCTACACCTTC. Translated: CASSQDSPGDGYTF.

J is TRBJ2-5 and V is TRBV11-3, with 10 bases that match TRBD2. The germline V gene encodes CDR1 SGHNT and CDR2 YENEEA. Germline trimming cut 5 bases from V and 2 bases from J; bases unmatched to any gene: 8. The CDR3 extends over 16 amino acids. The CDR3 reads CASSGRSSGGQETQYF. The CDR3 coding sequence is TGTGCCAGCAGCGGGCGGTCTAGCGGGGGTCAAGAGACCCAGTACTTC.

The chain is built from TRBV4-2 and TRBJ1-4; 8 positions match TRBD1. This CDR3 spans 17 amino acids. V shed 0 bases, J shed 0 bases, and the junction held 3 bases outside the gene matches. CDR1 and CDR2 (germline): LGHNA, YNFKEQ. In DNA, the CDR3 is TGTGCCAGCAGCCAAGAAGTGACAGGGGCAACTAATGAAAAACTGTTTTTT. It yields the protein CASSQEVTGATNEKLFF.

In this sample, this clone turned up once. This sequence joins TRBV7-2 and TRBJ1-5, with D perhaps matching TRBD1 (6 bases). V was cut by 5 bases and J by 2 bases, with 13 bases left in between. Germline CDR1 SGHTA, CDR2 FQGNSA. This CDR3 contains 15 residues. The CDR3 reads CASSLSGGGNQPQHF. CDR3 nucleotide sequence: TGTGCCAGCAGCCTATCGGGGGGCGGCAATCAGCCCCAGCATTTT.